This TCR beta chain was sequenced during a study of blood T cell repertoires in COVID-19. Only one count was recorded for this clone. Original processing notes: Estimation of nucleated cell counts relied on the amplification of reference gene primers. The table came from immunoSEQ multiplex PCR; TCRdb's copy has only in-frame clones and leaves some out. From that table come the V and J calls and clone size; the DNA was used to work out D and trimming. Counted here are 95,000 to 130,000 clones, about nine tenths occurring once; the ten biggest clones make up 1.8%. The V gene's germline CDR1 is PRHDT and CDR2 FYEKMQ (reference sequence). V shed 7 bases and J 2 bases; nucleotides not matched to a gene: 12. The CDR3 extends over 16 amino acids.

The source of this sequence is a human donor with active COVID-19. The donor label of this sample is uncertain. The sequencing input was peripheral blood. The V call is TRBV13, the J call TRBJ1-1; 8 nucleotides align to TRBD1. CDR3 in DNA: TGTGCCAGCACACCCCACAGGGGGGGGCCAAACACTGAAGCTTTCTTT. As protein: CASTPHRGGPNTEAFF.